These T cell receptor beta chains were read from a single sample in a study of vaccination effects on CD4 cells after COVID-19. Their recognized antigens are unknown. Clones were sequenced by immunoSEQ multiplex PCR, and TCRdb holds only the in-frame ones, with some missing. The table records more than 45,000 clones, more than 75% of them present only once. Here the sequenced sample was CD4+ T cells from PBMCs cultured with HIV peptides, taken before COVID-19 vaccination. Source of these receptors: a human donor who had a prior SARS-CoV-2 infection. CDR3s include the opening cysteine and the closing phenylalanine or tryptophan. Fields, in order: V gene, clone size, J gene, D gene, CDR3 protein, CDR3 DNA. D genes are given only for firm matches. Clone size is shown for a subset of rows, as once, few, many or a class of expanded clone.

v_call: TRBV4-3; clone_size: once; j_call: TRBJ2-1; d_call: -; cdr3_aa: CASSQDWRYYNEQFF; cdr3_nt: TGCGCCAGCAGCCAAGACTGGAGGTACTACAATGAGCAGTTCTTC
v_call: TRBV5-4; clone_size: once; j_call: TRBJ2-3; d_call: -; cdr3_aa: CASSLGGPADTQYF; cdr3_nt: TGTGCCAGCAGCTTGGGGGGGCCGGCAGATACGCAGTATTTT
v_call: TRBV21-1; clone_size: -; j_call: TRBJ1-2; d_call: -; cdr3_aa: CASSKRTDGYTF; cdr3_nt: TGTGCCAGCAGCAAGAGGACCGATGGCTACACCTTC
v_call: TRBV11-2; clone_size: -; j_call: TRBJ2-1; d_call: -; cdr3_aa: CASRRAGYNEQFF; cdr3_nt: TGTGCCAGCCGTAGGGCCGGCTACAATGAGCAGTTCTTC
v_call: TRBV7-9; clone_size: -; j_call: TRBJ2-7; d_call: -; cdr3_aa: CASSLGSRRTYEQYF; cdr3_nt: TGTGCCAGCAGCTTAGGTAGCCGGAGGACCTACGAGCAGTACTTC
v_call: TRBV25-1; clone_size: few; j_call: TRBJ2-3; d_call: -; cdr3_aa: CASNRGTDTQYF; cdr3_nt: TGTGCCAGCAACCGGGGGACAGATACGCAGTATTTT
v_call: TRBV10-3; clone_size: once; j_call: TRBJ1-2; d_call: TRBD1; cdr3_aa: CAISRQGHGRFNYGYTF; cdr3_nt: TGTGCCATCAGTCGACAGGGCCATGGGAGATTTAACTATGGCTACACCTTC
v_call: TRBV28; clone_size: -; j_call: TRBJ2-1; d_call: -; cdr3_aa: CASSFHSNEQFF; cdr3_nt: TGTGCCAGCAGTTTTCATTCCAATGAGCAGTTCTTC
v_call: TRBV5-1; clone_size: -; j_call: TRBJ1-3; d_call: -; cdr3_aa: CASSDQIRSSGNTIYF; cdr3_nt: TGCGCCAGCAGCGACCAGATCAGGAGCTCTGGAAACACCATATATTTT
v_call: TRBV27; clone_size: -; j_call: TRBJ2-7; d_call: -; cdr3_aa: CASSLAPLMDGYEQYF; cdr3_nt: TGTGCCAGCAGTTTAGCCCCATTAATGGACGGGTACGAGCAGTACTTC
v_call: TRBV19; clone_size: -; j_call: TRBJ1-6; d_call: -; cdr3_aa: CASSYTRDARASYNSPLHF; cdr3_nt: TGTGCCAGTAGTTATACCCGGGACGCCCGAGCCTCCTATAATTCACCCCTCCACTTT
v_call: TRBV5-3; clone_size: -; j_call: TRBJ1-5; d_call: TRBD1; cdr3_aa: CARSLGTGVLGNQPQHF; cdr3_nt: TGTGCCAGAAGCCTCGGGACAGGGGTTTTAGGCAATCAGCCCCAGCATTTT
v_call: TRBV5-5; clone_size: -; j_call: TRBJ2-7; d_call: -; cdr3_aa: CASSLGWDTYEQYF; cdr3_nt: TGTGCCAGCAGCTTGGGTTGGGATACCTACGAGCAGTACTTC
v_call: TRBV4-1; clone_size: few; j_call: TRBJ2-1; d_call: -; cdr3_aa: CASSQSGSSYNEQFF; cdr3_nt: TGCGCCAGCAGCCAGAGCGGTTCCTCCTACAATGAGCAGTTCTTC
v_call: TRBV18; clone_size: -; j_call: TRBJ2-5; d_call: -; cdr3_aa: CASSPPVGSAETQYF; cdr3_nt: TGTGCCAGCTCACCACCGGTGGGTAGCGCGGAGACCCAGTACTTC
v_call: TRBV5-1; clone_size: few; j_call: TRBJ2-2; d_call: -; cdr3_aa: CASSPVVENTGELFF; cdr3_nt: TGCGCCAGCAGCCCTGTTGTAGAAAACACCGGGGAGCTGTTTTTT
v_call: TRBV28; clone_size: -; j_call: TRBJ2-3; d_call: -; cdr3_aa: CALQSGSRTDTQYF; cdr3_nt: TGTGCCCTACAATCCGGGTCACGCACAGATACGCAGTATTTT
v_call: TRBV15; clone_size: -; j_call: TRBJ2-7; d_call: -; cdr3_aa: CATSPTGTYEQYF; cdr3_nt: TGTGCCACCAGTCCAACAGGCACCTACGAGCAGTACTTC
v_call: TRBV24-1; clone_size: once; j_call: TRBJ2-2; d_call: TRBD1; cdr3_aa: CATSGTGDTGELFF; cdr3_nt: TGTGCCACCAGTGGAACAGGGGACACCGGGGAGCTGTTTTTT
v_call: TRBV5-5; clone_size: -; j_call: TRBJ2-7; d_call: -; cdr3_aa: CASTGGPTNNEQYF; cdr3_nt: TGTGCCAGCACGGGGGGCCCGACAAATAATGAGCAGTACTTC
v_call: TRBV7-2; clone_size: few; j_call: TRBJ2-7; d_call: TRBD2; cdr3_aa: CASSLVGLARYEQYF; cdr3_nt: TGTGCCAGCAGCTTAGTCGGACTAGCTCGTTACGAGCAGTACTTC
v_call: TRBV18; clone_size: -; j_call: TRBJ1-6; d_call: -; cdr3_aa: CASSAYSGESPLHF; cdr3_nt: TGTGCCAGCTCCGCTTATTCGGGGGAGTCACCCCTCCACTTT
v_call: TRBV2; clone_size: -; j_call: TRBJ2-6; d_call: -; cdr3_aa: CASSETRGSGANVLTF; cdr3_nt: TGTGCCAGCAGTGAAACCAGGGGCTCTGGGGCCAACGTCCTGACTTTC
v_call: TRBV18; clone_size: -; j_call: TRBJ1-3; d_call: -; cdr3_aa: CASSLGRSLSGNTIYF; cdr3_nt: TGTGCCAGCTCATTGGGACGGAGCCTCTCTGGAAACACCATATATTTT
v_call: TRBV19; clone_size: -; j_call: TRBJ1-3; d_call: -; cdr3_aa: CASSPLSTAGNTIYF; cdr3_nt: TGTGCCAGTAGTCCCCTTTCAACCGCTGGAAACACCATATATTTT
v_call: TRBV11-2; clone_size: -; j_call: TRBJ1-2; d_call: -; cdr3_aa: CASSLAPGDYGYTF; cdr3_nt: TGTGCCAGCAGCTTAGCCCCAGGGGACTATGGCTACACCTTC
v_call: TRBV15; clone_size: few; j_call: TRBJ1-6; d_call: -; cdr3_aa: CATSRSRESPLHF; cdr3_nt: TGTGCCACCAGCAGATCGAGGGAATCACCCCTCCACTTT
v_call: TRBV5-6; clone_size: few; j_call: TRBJ2-1; d_call: -; cdr3_aa: CASSSINGVEQFF; cdr3_nt: TGTGCCAGCAGCTCCATAAACGGGGTTGAGCAGTTCTTC
v_call: TRBV4-2; clone_size: -; j_call: TRBJ1-1; d_call: -; cdr3_aa: CASSQDFQSFAEAFF; cdr3_nt: TGTGCCAGCAGCCAAGATTTTCAGTCTTTCGCTGAAGCTTTCTTT
v_call: TRBV15; clone_size: few; j_call: TRBJ1-2; d_call: -; cdr3_aa: CATSRDTGVTNYGYTF; cdr3_nt: TGTGCCACCAGCAGAGATACCGGGGTTACTAACTATGGCTACACCTTC
v_call: TRBV11-3; clone_size: few; j_call: TRBJ1-6; d_call: -; cdr3_aa: CASSFSLREGDSPLHF; cdr3_nt: TGTGCCAGCAGCTTTTCCCTCAGGGAGGGAGATTCACCCCTCCACTTT
v_call: TRBV7-6; clone_size: -; j_call: TRBJ2-3; d_call: TRBD2; cdr3_aa: CASSLGLAGADTQYF; cdr3_nt: TGTGCCAGCAGCTTAGGACTAGCGGGGGCAGATACGCAGTATTTT
v_call: TRBV5-6; clone_size: -; j_call: TRBJ2-7; d_call: -; cdr3_aa: CASSSRWENEQYF; cdr3_nt: TGTGCCAGCAGCAGTCGATGGGAGAACGAGCAGTACTTC
v_call: TRBV27; clone_size: once; j_call: TRBJ2-2; d_call: -; cdr3_aa: CASSLYPSSHGELFF; cdr3_nt: TGTGCCAGCAGTTTGTATCCTAGCAGTCACGGGGAGCTGTTTTTT
v_call: TRBV11-2; clone_size: few; j_call: TRBJ1-6; d_call: TRBD1; cdr3_aa: CASRQGGGRGGSPLHF; cdr3_nt: TGTGCCAGCAGGCAGGGTGGTGGCAGGGGGGGCTCACCCCTCCACTTT
v_call: TRBV19; clone_size: -; j_call: TRBJ1-4; d_call: -; cdr3_aa: CASSIPGPAGKLFF; cdr3_nt: TGTGCCAGTAGTATACCGGGCCCGGCAGGAAAACTGTTTTTT
v_call: TRBV5-1; clone_size: -; j_call: TRBJ1-1; d_call: TRBD1; cdr3_aa: CASSGQGGNTEAFF; cdr3_nt: TGCGCCAGCAGCGGACAGGGGGGGAACACTGAAGCTTTCTTT
v_call: TRBV5-1; clone_size: -; j_call: TRBJ2-3; d_call: TRBD2; cdr3_aa: CASRPVAGGLIPQYF; cdr3_nt: TGCGCCAGCCGACCCGTAGCGGGAGGGCTTATTCCGCAGTATTTT
v_call: TRBV27; clone_size: -; j_call: TRBJ1-2; d_call: -; cdr3_aa: CASSFLGTEGGGYTF; cdr3_nt: TGTGCCAGCAGTTTCCTCGGGACGGAAGGCGGGGGCTACACCTTC
v_call: TRBV9; clone_size: -; j_call: TRBJ2-3; d_call: -; cdr3_aa: CASTPLAWRTDTQYF; cdr3_nt: TGTGCCAGCACCCCACTAGCTTGGAGGACAGATACGCAGTATTTT
v_call: TRBV9; clone_size: -; j_call: TRBJ2-5; d_call: -; cdr3_aa: CASSVATAYQETQYF; cdr3_nt: TGTGCCAGCAGCGTAGCGACGGCGTACCAAGAGACCCAGTACTTC
v_call: TRBV15; clone_size: -; j_call: TRBJ1-1; d_call: -; cdr3_aa: CATSRESGEGERAFF; cdr3_nt: TGTGCCACCAGCAGAGAGAGTGGGGAAGGTGAGAGAGCTTTCTTT
v_call: TRBV12-5; clone_size: once; j_call: TRBJ2-7; d_call: -; cdr3_aa: CASGASPGGGYEQYF; cdr3_nt: TGTGCTAGTGGTGCCTCGCCAGGGGGAGGCTACGAGCAGTACTTC
v_call: TRBV5-1; clone_size: -; j_call: TRBJ1-6; d_call: -; cdr3_aa: CASSLLQNNSPLHF; cdr3_nt: TGCGCCAGCAGCTTGTTGCAGAATAATTCACCCCTCCACTTT
v_call: TRBV7-9; clone_size: once; j_call: TRBJ1-4; d_call: -; cdr3_aa: CASSLGLGGQEKLFF; cdr3_nt: TGTGCCAGCAGCTTAGGGCTTGGGGGACAAGAAAAACTGTTTTTT
v_call: TRBV5-4; clone_size: -; j_call: TRBJ1-1; d_call: -; cdr3_aa: CASSSRTVLNTEAFF; cdr3_nt: TGTGCCAGCAGCTCTCGGACTGTATTGAACACTGAAGCTTTCTTT
v_call: TRBV19; clone_size: -; j_call: TRBJ1-5; d_call: -; cdr3_aa: CASSIDRAVYNQPQHF; cdr3_nt: TGTGCCAGTAGTATAGATCGGGCAGTTTACAATCAGCCCCAGCATTTT
v_call: TRBV6-2/TRBV6-3; clone_size: -; j_call: TRBJ2-7; d_call: -; cdr3_aa: CASSYSGAARAVYEQYF; cdr3_nt: TGTGCCAGCAGTTACTCAGGGGCCGCCCGAGCCGTTTACGAGCAGTACTTC
v_call: TRBV5-4; clone_size: few; j_call: TRBJ2-7; d_call: -; cdr3_aa: CASSLAGEGQYF; cdr3_nt: TGTGCCAGCAGCTTGGCAGGGGAAGGGCAGTACTTC
v_call: TRBV7-9; clone_size: few; j_call: TRBJ2-5; d_call: TRBD2; cdr3_aa: CASSLGLAGETQYF; cdr3_nt: TGTGCCAGCAGCTTAGGACTAGCGGGGGAGACCCAGTACTTC
v_call: TRBV27; clone_size: few; j_call: TRBJ1-1; d_call: -; cdr3_aa: CASSPYAENTEAFF; cdr3_nt: TGTGCCAGCAGTCCATACGCTGAGAACACTGAAGCTTTCTTT
v_call: TRBV19; clone_size: -; j_call: TRBJ1-3; d_call: TRBD1; cdr3_aa: CASSLTGGSGNTIYF; cdr3_nt: TGTGCCAGTAGTCTAACAGGGGGATCTGGAAACACCATATATTTT
v_call: TRBV18; clone_size: -; j_call: TRBJ2-1; d_call: TRBD1; cdr3_aa: CASSQGTGVSEQFF; cdr3_nt: TGTGCCAGCTCACAGGGGACAGGGGTTAGTGAGCAGTTCTTC